Sequencing of this T cell receptor (beta chain) was carried out in a study of cytomegalovirus exposure and HLA in healthy donors. The PCR was carried out with 60 Vbeta primers and 13 Jbeta primers. Profiled with immunoSEQ multiplex PCR; TCRdb holds only in-frame clones, not every one. The sample lists roughly 110,000 clones, approximately 67% occurring once. Study results and limitations: Using the classifier, cytomegalovirus status was reportedly diagnosed with high specificity and sensitivity. Specificity for CMV antigens was confirmed in vitro for three of the CMV-associated chains.

The V and J ends lost 5 bases and 8 bases respectively, with 19 bases between them. CDR3 size: 16 residues. Germline V gives CDR1 KGHSH, CDR2 LQKENI. With regard to this clone: The antigen remains unidentified.

This clonotype was sampled from a man aged 18 to 29 in good health and CMV-seropositive. This chain connects TRBV18 to TRBJ1-6; D is unclear. The sample taken for sequencing was PBMCs. The CDR3 bases are TGTGCCAGCTCAACTCCAGGAGGTGACGGCGATTCACCCCTCCACTTT. This codes for CASSTPGGDGDSPLHF.